Shown below are 22 T cell receptor beta chains from a single sample sequenced in a study of chemoradiotherapy in HPV16-positive cancers. Assay: immunoSEQ multiplex PCR; the TCRdb copy retains only in-frame clones and omits some. The sample has under 6,000 clones, about 80% seen once. This specimen was collected from a patient who underwent chemoradiotherapy. The receptor set was obtained from a human donor with HPV-associated anogenital cancer.

V and J are TRBV19 and TRBJ1-5; 9 bases map to TRBD1. The V gene's germline CDR1 is LNHDA and CDR2 SQIVND (reference sequence). This CDR3 spans 15 amino acids. The trim removed 6 bases at V and 3 bases at J, leaving 6 bases unmatched. For the CDR3, the DNA is TGTGCCAGTAGGGAACAGGGGGCACCCAATCAGCCCCAGCATTTT. The encoded protein is CASREQGAPNQPQHF.

The chain combines TRBV27 with TRBJ1-4; 9 nucleotides agree with TRBD1. The V segment lost 6 bases and the J segment 6 bases; nucleotides outside the gene matches: 8. CDR1 MNHEY and CDR2 SMNVEV come from the germline V gene (reference sequence). CDR3 length equals 15 residues. The CDR3 reads CASSPQGARDEKLFF. The CDR3 bases are TGTGCCAGCAGCCCACAGGGGGCGCGGGATGAAAAACTGTTTTTT.

This chain connects TRBV5-1 to TRBJ2-4; maybe TRBD1 (7 bases). Trimming shortened V by 4 bases and J by 0 bases, and 17 bases separated the two germline ends. The length of the CDR3 is 17 residues. Looked up from germline, CDR1 is SGHRS and CDR2 is YFSETQ. DNA of the CDR3: TGCGCCAGCAGCCCATCCAGGGGGGACTTAGCCAAAAACATTCAGTACTTC. Translating it yields CASSPSRGDLAKNIQYF.

This rearrangement joins TRBV27 to TRBJ1-6, with TRBD1 as a possible D gene (5 bases). Per germline, CDR1 MNHEY and CDR2 SMNVEV (reference sequence). V gave up 6 bases and J gave up 5 bases, with 14 bases separating them. The CDR3 is made up of 15 amino acids. As DNA, the CDR3 is TGTGCCAGCAGCGTTGACAGACCTCATAATTCACCCCTCCACTTT. It encodes CASSVDRPHNSPLHF.

This chain links TRBV5-1 with TRBJ2-7; TRBD1 matches at 8 bases. V shed 0 bases, J shed 6 bases, and the junction held 11 bases outside the gene matches. The CDR3 sequence is 16 residues long. The germline CDR1 and CDR2 sequences are SGHRS and YFSETQ. The CDR3 DNA reads TGCGCCAGCAGCTTGGCCCCGCAGGGGGCGCGGGGCGAGCAGTACTTC. Amino acid sequence: CASSLAPQGARGEQYF. Filled out from reference TRBV5-1 and TRBJ2-7, the complete variable domain reads KAGVTQTPRYLIKTRGQQVTLSCSPISGHRSVSWYQQTPGQGLQFLFEYFSETQRNKGNFPGRFSGRQFSNSRSEMNVSTLELGDSALYLCASSLAPQGARGEQYFGPGTRLTVT.

CDR3 sequence reads: CASSVQGAGYKYQETQYF. CDR3 in DNA: TGTGCCAGCAGCGTACAAGGGGCGGGCTATAAGTACCAAGAGACCCAGTACTTC. V usage is TRBV9 and J usage is TRBJ2-5; possibly TRBD1 or TRBD2 for D (5 bases each). CDR1 and CDR2 from the germline V gene are SGDLS and YYNGEE. The CDR3 is made up of 18 amino acids. V was shortened by 1 base and J by 0 bases, with 19 bases between the two germline ends.

The chain employs TRBV6-5 and TRBJ2-5; 7 bases match TRBD2. Germline CDR1 and CDR2: MNHEY and SVGAGI. V lost 6 bases, J lost 5 bases, and 12 bases stayed unmatched. The CDR3 spans 15 residues. The CDR3 DNA sequence: TGTGCCAGCAGCCGACCCTTGACTAGCACCGAGACCCAGTACTTC. This gives the protein CASSRPLTSTETQYF.

V gene TRBV19 combines with J gene TRBJ2-5; D might be TRBD1 (5 bases). The assigned J gene may be wrong: the sequence end matches TRBJ2-7 better. From germline, CDR1 is LNHDA and CDR2 SQIVND (reference sequence). CDR3 length: 15 amino acids. The CDR3 nucleotides are TGTGCCAGTAGTATACAGGGCCACAAACCCTACGAGCAGTACTTC. Its protein product is CASSIQGHKPYEQYF.

Only a few counts were recorded for this clone. The genes are TRBV18 and TRBJ1-5; D remains unclear. With 3 bases removed from V and 1 base from J, the gap between germline ends came to 10 bases. In germline, CDR1 is KGHSH, CDR2 LQKENI. This CDR3 has 15 residues. The CDR3 reads CASSPGSLSNQPQHF. CDR3 bases: TGTGCCAGCTCACCGGGGTCACTGAGCAATCAGCCCCAGCATTTT.

This chain joins TRBV5-5 and TRBJ2-5; D is perhaps TRBD1 or TRBD2 (5 bases each). The V end was cut by 0 bases, the J end by 4 bases, with 10 bases between. There are 14 residues in the CDR3. Germline V lookup: CDR1 SGHKS, CDR2 YYEKEE (reference sequence). Here the CDR3 reads CASSLAGTGETQYF. In DNA, the CDR3 is TGTGCCAGCAGCTTGGCGGGGACGGGAGAGACCCAGTACTTC.

The J gene is TRBJ1-2, the V gene TRBV2; D remains ambiguous. CDR3 length equals 13 residues. Trimming shortened V by 6 bases and J by 1 base, and 9 bases separated the two germline ends. Germline lookup yields CDR1 SNHLY and CDR2 FYNNEI. Here the CDR3 reads CASRERINYGYTF. The CDR3 DNA follows: TGTGCCAGCAGAGAGCGAATTAACTATGGCTACACCTTC.

The gene calls are TRBV2 and TRBJ2-6; D gene ambiguous. Trimming removed 2 bases from V and 0 bases from J, with 5 bases in between. This CDR3 spans 15 amino acids. The germline V gene encodes CDR1 SNHLY and CDR2 FYNNEI. The CDR3 is CASSELASGANVLTF. The CDR3 nucleotides are TGTGCCAGCAGTGAATTGGCCTCTGGGGCCAACGTCCTGACTTTC.

J is TRBJ2-7 and V is TRBV28, with 7 bases fitting TRBD1. J gave up 6 bases and V 7 bases, and 6 bases lay outside the gene matches. The CDR3 has 12 amino acids. Per germline, CDR1 MDHEN and CDR2 SYDVKM. This CDR3 is CASNNRGSEQYV. The CDR3 DNA is TGTGCCAGCAACAACAGGGGATCCGAGCAGTACGTC.

The J gene is TRBJ1-2, the V gene TRBV9, with TRBD1 matching 11 bases. V was clipped by 3 bases and J by 8 bases; unmatched bases: 6. Germline V gene sequence: CDR1 SGDLS, CDR2 YYNGEE. This CDR3 comprises 14 residues. CDR3 DNA: TGTGCCAGCAGCGAAGGACAGGGGGCCCTGGGCTACACCTTC. Translation: CASSEGQGALGYTF.

The chain has TRBV23-1 and TRBJ2-4; 11 positions match TRBD1. TRBV23-1 is an ORF for which the function is uncertain. Losses at the gene ends were 4 bases for V and 13 bases for J; bases not matched to a gene: 9. The CDR3 loop spans 14 amino acids. The CDR3 loop is CASSPKRRDRGQYF. The CDR3 DNA follows: TGCGCCAGCAGTCCCAAACGCCGGGACAGGGGGCAGTACTTC.

V usage is TRBV5-1 and J usage is TRBJ2-3, with D maybe TRBD2 (6 bases). V shed 3 bases and J shed 5 bases, with 25 bases lying between them. The CDR3 consists of 18 residues. Germline V gene lookup returns CDR1 SGHRS and CDR2 YFSETQ. The CDR3 sequence is CASSYWGSGGGPGDTQYF. The CDR3 coding sequence is TGCGCCAGCAGCTATTGGGGCAGCGGCGGAGGGCCTGGAGATACGCAGTATTTT.

The chain couples TRBV21-1 to TRBJ2-1; TRBD2, the table's D call, was not compared with the DNA. TRBV21-1 is a listed pseudogene. This CDR3 contains 19 residues. The CDR3 spells CASSNLEAGRGSSYNEQFF. The CDR3 DNA reads TGTGCCAGCAGCAATTTAGAGGCTGGGCGGGGGAGCTCCTACAATGAGCAGTTCTTC.

This clone was seen just once. The chain joins TRBV10-3 to TRBJ2-7, with TRBD2 as a possible D gene (5 bases). This CDR3 is built from 17 residues. Trimming left V 3 bases short and J 1 base short, with 19 bases between. The germline gives CDR1 ENHRY, CDR2 SYGVKD. CDR3 nucleotide sequence: TGTGCCATCAGTGAACCTGGGCCGGGGATCTTGTCCTACGAGCAGTACTTC. Translation gives CAISEPGPGILSYEQYF.

This sequence joins TRBV11-2 and TRBJ2-5; 8 positions match TRBD1. The CDR3 runs 15 residues. Unmatched junction bases numbered 10, after V lost 5 bases and J lost 5 bases. CDR1 is SGHAT and CDR2 is FQNNGV in the germline V gene. CDR3 DNA: TGTGCCAGCAGCCCCCAGGGGGCCACCATGGAGACCCAGTACTTC. This translates into CASSPQGATMETQYF.

This rearrangement joins TRBV30 to TRBJ1-2; 10 bases are a match to TRBD1. V shed 0 bases and J 8 bases; nucleotides not matched to a gene: 18. Per the germline V gene, CDR1 is GTSNPN and CDR2 is SVGIG (reference sequence). This CDR3 contains 18 residues. In nucleotides, the CDR3 is TGTGCCTGGAGTGTAGAAGAGGGGACAGGGGCTTTACTCAACGGCTACACCTTC. It is translated as CAWSVEEGTGALLNGYTF.

This chain uses TRBV9 with TRBJ2-5; no definite D call. The CDR3 runs to 14 residues. Trimming cost V 0 bases and J 5 bases, with 11 bases left between them. Germline V lookup: CDR1 SGDLS, CDR2 YYNGEE. The CDR3 coding sequence is TGTGCCAGCAGCGTAGAGGTCTTGGGGGAGACCCAGTACTTC. This translates into CASSVEVLGETQYF.

The J gene is TRBJ1-4, the V gene TRBV9; D is unresolved. Germline V gives CDR1 SGDLS, CDR2 YYNGEE. V was pared by 0 bases and J by 0 bases, with 3 bases between. This CDR3 has 14 residues. Here the CDR3 DNA reads TGTGCCAGCAGCGTAGGCGCAACTAATGAAAAACTGTTTTTT. It translates to CASSVGATNEKLFF.